The T cell receptor beta chain under discussion was sequenced for a study of blood T cell repertoires in COVID-19. The table came from immunoSEQ multiplex PCR; TCRdb's copy has only in-frame clones and leaves some out. Counted here are approximately 230,000 clones, approximately 82% occurring once; the ten biggest clones make up roughly 15%. CDR3 length equals 17 residues. The V and J ends lost 5 bases and 2 bases respectively, with 20 bases between them. Germline loops: CDR1 PRHDT, CDR2 FYEKMQ (reference sequence). The TCR was taken from a man aged 35 to 55 who had recovered from COVID-19. The sample taken for sequencing was PBMCs or T cells enriched from blood (not recorded which). The chain couples TRBV13 to TRBJ2-3; D may be TRBD2 (6 bases). CDR3 coding DNA: TGTGCCAGCAGCCGCCGGGGGTCTAGAACCTTCACAGATACGCAGTATTTT. Translating gives CASSRRGSRTFTDTQYF.